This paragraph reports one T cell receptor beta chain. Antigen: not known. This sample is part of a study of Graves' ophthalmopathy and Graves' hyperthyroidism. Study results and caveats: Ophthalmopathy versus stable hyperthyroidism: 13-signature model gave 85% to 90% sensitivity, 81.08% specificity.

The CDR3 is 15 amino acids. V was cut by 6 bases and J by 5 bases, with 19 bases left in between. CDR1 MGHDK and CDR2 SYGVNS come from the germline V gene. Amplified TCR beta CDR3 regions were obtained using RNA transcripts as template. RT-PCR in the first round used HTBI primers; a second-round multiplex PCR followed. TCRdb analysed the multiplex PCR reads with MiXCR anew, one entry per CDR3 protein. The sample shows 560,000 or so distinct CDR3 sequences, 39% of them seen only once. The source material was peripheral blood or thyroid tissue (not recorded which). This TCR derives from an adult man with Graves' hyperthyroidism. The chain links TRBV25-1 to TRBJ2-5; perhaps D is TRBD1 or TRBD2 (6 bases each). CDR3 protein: CASSYNRDSLETQYF. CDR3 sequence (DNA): TGTGCCAGCAGCTACAACAGGGACTCTCTTGAGACCCAGTACTTC.